The clone carrying this T cell receptor (beta chain) was found many times. The antigen remains unidentified. Other autoimmune diseases, uncontrolled infections, pregnancy or lactation led to the exclusion of patients. The data were taken from a study of Graves' ophthalmopathy and Graves' hyperthyroidism. On the study more broadly: Cases classed as stable hyperthyroidism had no ophthalmopathy within 18 months of follow-up. Overall study results and limits: Sensitivity reached 60% to 71% and specificity more than 72% when the model predicted ophthalmopathy progression.

CDR1 is SGHTA, CDR2 FQGTGA, per germline. V was trimmed by 2 bases and J by 2 bases, leaving 12 bases between them. CDR3 length equals 15 residues. Amplified material comprised TCR beta CDR3 regions derived from RNA transcripts. A first-round RT-PCR used HTBI primers, followed by a second-round multiplex PCR. In TCRdb, the multiplex PCR reads were re-called with MiXCR into one record per CDR3 protein. Here the sample spans 1 million to 1.3 million distinct CDR3 sequences, 35% to 45% being singletons. The genes are TRBV7-3 and TRBJ2-5; D might be TRBD2 (6 bases). Material: peripheral blood or thyroid tissue (not recorded which). The receptor was derived from an adult man with Graves' hyperthyroidism. Here the CDR3 reads CASSLGVAVQETQYF. As DNA, the CDR3 is TGTGCCAGCAGCTTAGGGGTAGCGGTACAAGAGACCCAGTACTTC.